This TCR beta chain comes out of a study of graft-versus-host responses after intestinal transplantation. General study findings and limits: Allografts carried high graft-versus-host to host-versus-graft clonal ratios in patients having graft-donor T cell macrochimerism.

This clone has only a few counts. Antigen specificity is unknown. Assay: immunoSEQ multiplex PCR; the TCRdb copy retains only in-frame clones and omits some. This table holds around 100,000 clones, roughly 90% found once. The germline gives CDR1 MRHNA, CDR2 SNTAGT. This CDR3 contains 15 residues. The J segment lost 4 bases and the V segment lost 6 bases, leaving 6 bases of the junction unmatched. Sequencing was performed on unstimulated CD4+ T cells sorted from spleen or lymph node cells, taken before transplant. The origin of this receptor is a human donor who was the organ donor for an intestinal transplant. The gene calls are TRBV6-4 and TRBJ2-1, with 10 bases lining up with TRBD1. The CDR3, as DNA: TGTGCCAGCAGCGCCGGGACAGGGGCTTACAATGAGCAGTTCTTC. It is translated as CASSAGTGAYNEQFF.